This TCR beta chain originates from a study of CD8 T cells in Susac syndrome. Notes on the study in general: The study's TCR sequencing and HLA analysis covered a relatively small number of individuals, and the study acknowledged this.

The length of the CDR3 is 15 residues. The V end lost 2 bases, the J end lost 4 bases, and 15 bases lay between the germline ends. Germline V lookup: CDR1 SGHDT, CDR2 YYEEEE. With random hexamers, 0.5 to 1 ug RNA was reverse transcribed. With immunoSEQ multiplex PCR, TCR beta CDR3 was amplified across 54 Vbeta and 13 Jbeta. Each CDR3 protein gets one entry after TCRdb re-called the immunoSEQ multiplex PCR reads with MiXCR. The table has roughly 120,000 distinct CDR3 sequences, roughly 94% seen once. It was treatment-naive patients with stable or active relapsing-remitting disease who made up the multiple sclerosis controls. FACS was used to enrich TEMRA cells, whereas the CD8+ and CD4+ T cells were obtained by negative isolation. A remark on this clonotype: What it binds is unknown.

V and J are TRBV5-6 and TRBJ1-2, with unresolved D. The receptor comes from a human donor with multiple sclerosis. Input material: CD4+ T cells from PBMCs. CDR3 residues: CASSFNRWDSYGYTF. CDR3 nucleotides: TGTGCCAGCAGCTTCAATAGGTGGGATAGCTATGGCTACACCTTC.